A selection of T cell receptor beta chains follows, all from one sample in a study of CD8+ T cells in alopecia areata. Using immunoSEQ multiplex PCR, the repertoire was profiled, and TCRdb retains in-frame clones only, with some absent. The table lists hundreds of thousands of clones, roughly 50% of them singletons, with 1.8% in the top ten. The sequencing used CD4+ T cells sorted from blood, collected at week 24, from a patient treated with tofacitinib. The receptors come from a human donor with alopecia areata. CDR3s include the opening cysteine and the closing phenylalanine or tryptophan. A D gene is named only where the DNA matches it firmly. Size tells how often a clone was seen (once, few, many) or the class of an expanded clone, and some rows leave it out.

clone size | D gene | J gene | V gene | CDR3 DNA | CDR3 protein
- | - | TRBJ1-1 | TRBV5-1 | TGCGCCAGCAGCCGAGCGGGGCACACTGAAGCTTTCTTT | CASSRAGHTEAFF
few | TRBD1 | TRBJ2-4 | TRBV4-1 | TGCGCCAGCAGCCAAGTAGGACAGGGTGGGAACATTCAGTACTTC | CASSQVGQGGNIQYF
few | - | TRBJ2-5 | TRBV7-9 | TGTGCCACCACAGGGACCCAAGAGACCCAGTACTTC | CATTGTQETQYF
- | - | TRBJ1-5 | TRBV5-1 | TGCGCCAGCAGCCTCGGGACGGCTAGCAATCAGCCCCAGCATTTT | CASSLGTASNQPQHF
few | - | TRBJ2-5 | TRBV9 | TGTGCCAGCAGCCTGACGACGGCCCAAGAGACCCAGTACTTC | CASSLTTAQETQYF
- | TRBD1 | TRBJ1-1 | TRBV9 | TGTGCCAGCAGCGTCATGCCCCCTGACAGGGCGGACACTGAAGCTTTCTTT | CASSVMPPDRADTEAFF
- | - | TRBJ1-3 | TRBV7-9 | TGTGCCAGCAGCTTAGGAGGAGCCGGGGACACCATATATTTT | CASSLGGAGDTIYF
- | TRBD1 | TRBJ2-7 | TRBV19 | TGTGCCAGTAATAACAGGGGGCGGTCGGTCCACGAGCAGTACTTC | CASNNRGRSVHEQYF
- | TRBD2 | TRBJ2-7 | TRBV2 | TGTGCCAGCAAGGCCCCAGCGGGGGGGCTATGGGAGCAGTACTTC | CASKAPAGGLWEQYF
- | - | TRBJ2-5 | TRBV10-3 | TGTGCCATCAGTGAACAACAGGGTGTGGAGACCCAGTACTTC | CAISEQQGVETQYF
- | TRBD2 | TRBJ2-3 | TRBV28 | TGTGCCAGCAGTTCCCCAGCGGGGGGGCAGTCAGATACGCAGTATTTT | CASSSPAGGQSDTQYF
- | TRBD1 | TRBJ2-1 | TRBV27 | TGTGCCAGCAGTTTAGTACGGCATAGGGGGCGGAAGGACAATGAGCAGTTCTTC | CASSLVRHRGRKDNEQFF